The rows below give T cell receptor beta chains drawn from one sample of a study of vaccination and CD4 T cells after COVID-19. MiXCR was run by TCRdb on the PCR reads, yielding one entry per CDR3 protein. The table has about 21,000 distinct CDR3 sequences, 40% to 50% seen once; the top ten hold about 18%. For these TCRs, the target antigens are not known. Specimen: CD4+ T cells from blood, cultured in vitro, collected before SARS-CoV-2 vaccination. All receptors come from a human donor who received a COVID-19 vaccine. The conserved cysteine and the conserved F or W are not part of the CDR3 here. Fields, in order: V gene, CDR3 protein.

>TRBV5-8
ASSLEGTRRYYEQY
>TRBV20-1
SASIQTEAF
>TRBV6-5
ASSYSGASNEQF
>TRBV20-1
SARGGAISNQPQH
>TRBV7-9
ASSLTPDPWEWETQY
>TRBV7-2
ASGGQGLTWGYGYT
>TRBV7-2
ASSLQGAEETQY
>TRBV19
ASSSPLRGGQETQY
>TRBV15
ATSGVGRNYYEQY
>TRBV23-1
ASSHHRDRDSFNNQPQH
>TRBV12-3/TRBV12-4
ASSFWAGRNGYT
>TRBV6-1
ASRSPGLYEQY
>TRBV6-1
ASKGRDTSYNEQF
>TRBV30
AWSVRGRQPQH
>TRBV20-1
SAHPGTSGNTIY
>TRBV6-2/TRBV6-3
ASSWGPRHEQY
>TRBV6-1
ASRRLNYGYT
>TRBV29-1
SVDTENTEAF
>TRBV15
ATSRDGPTDTQY
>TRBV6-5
ASSYSSTLREQY
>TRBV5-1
ASSLEQGHQETQY
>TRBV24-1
ATSDGGWEQF
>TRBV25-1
ASISGGAADTQY